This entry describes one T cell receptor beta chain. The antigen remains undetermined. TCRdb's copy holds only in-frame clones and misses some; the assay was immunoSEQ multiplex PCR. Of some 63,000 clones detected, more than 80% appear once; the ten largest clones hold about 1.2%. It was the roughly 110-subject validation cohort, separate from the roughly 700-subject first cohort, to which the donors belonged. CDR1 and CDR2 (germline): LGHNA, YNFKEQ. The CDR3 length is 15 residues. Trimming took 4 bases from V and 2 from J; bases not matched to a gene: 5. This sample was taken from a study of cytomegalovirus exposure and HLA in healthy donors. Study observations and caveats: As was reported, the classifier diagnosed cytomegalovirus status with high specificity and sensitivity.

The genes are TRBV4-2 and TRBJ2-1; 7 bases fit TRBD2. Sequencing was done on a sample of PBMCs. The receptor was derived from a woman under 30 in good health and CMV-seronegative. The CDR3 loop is CASSPGGSPYNEQFF. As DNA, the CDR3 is TGTGCCAGCAGCCCGGGCGGGAGCCCCTACAATGAGCAGTTCTTC.